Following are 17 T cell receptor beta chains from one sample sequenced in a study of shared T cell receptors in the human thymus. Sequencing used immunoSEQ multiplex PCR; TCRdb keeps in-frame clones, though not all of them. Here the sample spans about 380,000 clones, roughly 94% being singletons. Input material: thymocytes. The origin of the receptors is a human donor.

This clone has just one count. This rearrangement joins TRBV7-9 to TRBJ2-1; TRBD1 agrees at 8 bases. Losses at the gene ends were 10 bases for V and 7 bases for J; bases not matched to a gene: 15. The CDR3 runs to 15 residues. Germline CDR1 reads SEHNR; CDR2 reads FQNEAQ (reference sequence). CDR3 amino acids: CATSQGDGIRNEQFF. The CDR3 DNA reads TGTGCCACTTCACAGGGGGATGGGATACGAAATGAGCAGTTCTTC.

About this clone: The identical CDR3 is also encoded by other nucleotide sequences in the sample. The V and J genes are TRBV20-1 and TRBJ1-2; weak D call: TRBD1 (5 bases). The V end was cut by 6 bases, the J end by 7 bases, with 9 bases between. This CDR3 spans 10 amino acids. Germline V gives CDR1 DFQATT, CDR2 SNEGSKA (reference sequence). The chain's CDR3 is CSASGGGYTF. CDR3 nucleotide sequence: TGCAGTGCAAGCGGGGGTGGCTACACCTTC.

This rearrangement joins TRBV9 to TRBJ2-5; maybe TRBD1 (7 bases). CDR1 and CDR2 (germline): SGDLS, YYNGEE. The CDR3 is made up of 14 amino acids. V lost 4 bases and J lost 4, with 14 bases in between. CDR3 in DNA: TGTGCCAGCAGCCCAGGGGGGCTGGGAGAGACCCAGTACTTC. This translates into CASSPGGLGETQYF.

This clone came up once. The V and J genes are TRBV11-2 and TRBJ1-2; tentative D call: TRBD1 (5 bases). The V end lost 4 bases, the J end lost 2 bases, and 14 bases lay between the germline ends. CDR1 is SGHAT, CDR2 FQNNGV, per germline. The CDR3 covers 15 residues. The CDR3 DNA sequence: TGTGCCAGCAGCTCCTCCTCCGGGGGGAACTATGGCTACACCTTC. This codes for CASSSSSGGNYGYTF.

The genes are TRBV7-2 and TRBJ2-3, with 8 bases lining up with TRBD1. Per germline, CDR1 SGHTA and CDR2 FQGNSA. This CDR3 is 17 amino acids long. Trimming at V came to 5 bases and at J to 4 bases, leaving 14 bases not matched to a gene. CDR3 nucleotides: TGTGCCAGCAGCCCCCGGGAACAGGGGGGCGCCCCAGATACGCAGTATTTT. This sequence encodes CASSPREQGGAPDTQYF.

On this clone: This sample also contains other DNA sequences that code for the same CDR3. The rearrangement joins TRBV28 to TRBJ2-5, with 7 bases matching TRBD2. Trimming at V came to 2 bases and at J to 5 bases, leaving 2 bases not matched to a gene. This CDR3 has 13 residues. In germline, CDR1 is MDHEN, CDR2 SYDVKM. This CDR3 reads CASSLRREETQYF. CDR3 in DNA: TGTGCCAGCAGTTTAAGGCGGGAGGAGACCCAGTACTTC.

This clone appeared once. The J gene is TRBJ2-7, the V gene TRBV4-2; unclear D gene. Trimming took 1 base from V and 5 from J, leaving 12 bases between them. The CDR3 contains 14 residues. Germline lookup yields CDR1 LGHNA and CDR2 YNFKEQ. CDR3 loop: CASSQVLRMDEQYF. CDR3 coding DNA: TGTGCCAGCAGCCAAGTTCTCCGAATGGACGAGCAGTACTTC.

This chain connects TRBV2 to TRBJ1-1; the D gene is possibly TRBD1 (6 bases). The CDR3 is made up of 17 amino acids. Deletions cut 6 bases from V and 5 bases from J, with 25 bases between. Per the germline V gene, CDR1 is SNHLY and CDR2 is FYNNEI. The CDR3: CASRAGWRGGTGTEAFF. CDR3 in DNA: TGTGCCAGCAGGGCCGGGTGGAGAGGGGGAACTGGGACTGAAGCTTTCTTT.

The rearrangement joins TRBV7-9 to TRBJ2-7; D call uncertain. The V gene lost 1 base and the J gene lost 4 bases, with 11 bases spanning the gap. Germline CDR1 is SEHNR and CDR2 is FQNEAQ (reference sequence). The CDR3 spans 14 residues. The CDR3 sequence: CASSLDSPLYEQYF. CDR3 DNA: TGTGCCAGCAGCTTAGACAGTCCCCTTTACGAGCAGTACTTC.

The CDR3 sequence is CASSVGVYGGQPQHF. For the CDR3, the DNA is TGTGCCAGCAGCGTAGGAGTTTACGGGGGGCAGCCCCAGCATTTT. The chain couples TRBV9 to TRBJ1-5, with D possibly matching TRBD1 (5 bases). The CDR3 runs 15 residues. The germline gives CDR1 SGDLS, CDR2 YYNGEE. V dropped 0 bases and J dropped 7 bases, with 14 bases sitting between them.

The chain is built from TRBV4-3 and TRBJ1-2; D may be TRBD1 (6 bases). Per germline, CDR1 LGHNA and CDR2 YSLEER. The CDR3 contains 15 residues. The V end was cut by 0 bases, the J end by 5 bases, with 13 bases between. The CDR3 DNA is TGCGCCAGCAGCCAAGACTCGGACAGCCCTTATGGCTACACCTTC. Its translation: CASSQDSDSPYGYTF.

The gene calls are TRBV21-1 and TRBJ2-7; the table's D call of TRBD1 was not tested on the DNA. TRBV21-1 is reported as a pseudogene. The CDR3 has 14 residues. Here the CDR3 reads CASAIRDRGYEQYF. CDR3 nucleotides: TGTGCCAGCGCAATCCGGGACAGGGGCTACGAGCAGTACTTC.

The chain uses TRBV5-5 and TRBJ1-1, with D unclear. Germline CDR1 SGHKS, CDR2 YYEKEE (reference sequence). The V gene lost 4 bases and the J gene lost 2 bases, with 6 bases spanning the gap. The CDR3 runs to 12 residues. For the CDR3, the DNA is TGTGCCAGCAGCATGGGTAACACTGAAGCTTTCTTT. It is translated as CASSMGNTEAFF.

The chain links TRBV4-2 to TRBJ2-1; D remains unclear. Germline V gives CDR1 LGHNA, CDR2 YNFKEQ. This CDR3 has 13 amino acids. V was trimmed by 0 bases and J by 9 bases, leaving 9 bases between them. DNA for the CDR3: TGTGCCAGCAGCCAAGACCCAGGCGGTGAGCAGTTCTTC. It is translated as CASSQDPGGEQFF.

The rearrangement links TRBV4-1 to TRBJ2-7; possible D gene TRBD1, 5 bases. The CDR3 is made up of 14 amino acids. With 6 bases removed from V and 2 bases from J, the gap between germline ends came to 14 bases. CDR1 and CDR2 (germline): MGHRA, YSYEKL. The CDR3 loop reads CASRSRTFPYEQYF. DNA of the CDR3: TGCGCCAGCAGATCACGGACATTTCCCTACGAGCAGTACTTC.

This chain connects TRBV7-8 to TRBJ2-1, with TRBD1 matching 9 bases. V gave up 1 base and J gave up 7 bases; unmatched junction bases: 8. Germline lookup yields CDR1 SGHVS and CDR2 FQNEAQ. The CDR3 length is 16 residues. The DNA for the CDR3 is TGTGCCAGCAGCTTAGAGGCCCGGGACAGGGAGAATGAGCAGTTCTTC. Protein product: CASSLEARDRENEQFF. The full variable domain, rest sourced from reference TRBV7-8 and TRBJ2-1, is GAGVSQSPRYKVAKRGQDVALRCDPISGHVSLFWYQQALGQGPEFLTYFQNEAQLDKSGLPSDRFFAERPEGSVSTLKIQRTQQEDSAVYLCASSLEARDRENEQFFGPGTRLTVL.

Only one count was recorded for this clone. CDR3 sequence reads: CASSHRDRLRDTQYF. The DNA of the CDR3 is TGTGCCAGCTCACACCGGGACAGGCTACGGGATACGCAGTATTTT. V gene TRBV18 combines with J gene TRBJ2-3; 8 bases are a match to TRBD1. The trim removed 4 bases at V and 6 bases at J, leaving 9 bases unmatched. Germline V gene lookup returns CDR1 KGHSH and CDR2 LQKENI. CDR3 length: 15 residues.